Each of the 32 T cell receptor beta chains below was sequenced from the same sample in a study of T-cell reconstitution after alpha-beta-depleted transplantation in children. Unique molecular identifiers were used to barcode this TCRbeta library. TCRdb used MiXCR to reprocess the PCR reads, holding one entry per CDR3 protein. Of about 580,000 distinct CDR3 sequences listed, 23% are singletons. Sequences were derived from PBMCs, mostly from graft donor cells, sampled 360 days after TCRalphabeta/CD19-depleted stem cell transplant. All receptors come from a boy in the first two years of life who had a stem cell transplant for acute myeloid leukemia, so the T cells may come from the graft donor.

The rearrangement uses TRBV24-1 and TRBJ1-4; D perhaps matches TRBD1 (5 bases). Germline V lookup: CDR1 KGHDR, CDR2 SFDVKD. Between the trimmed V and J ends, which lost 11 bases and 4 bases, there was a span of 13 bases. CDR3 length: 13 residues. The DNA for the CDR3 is TGTGCCATACAACAGGCGGATAATGAAAAACTGTTTTTT. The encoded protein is CAIQQADNEKLFF.

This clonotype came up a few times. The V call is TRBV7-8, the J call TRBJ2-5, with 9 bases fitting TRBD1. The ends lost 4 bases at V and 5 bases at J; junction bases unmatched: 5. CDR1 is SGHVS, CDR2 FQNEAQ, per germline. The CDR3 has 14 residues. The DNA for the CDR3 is TGTGCCAGCAGCTATAACAGGGGGCAGGAGACCCAGTACTTC. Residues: CASSYNRGQETQYF.

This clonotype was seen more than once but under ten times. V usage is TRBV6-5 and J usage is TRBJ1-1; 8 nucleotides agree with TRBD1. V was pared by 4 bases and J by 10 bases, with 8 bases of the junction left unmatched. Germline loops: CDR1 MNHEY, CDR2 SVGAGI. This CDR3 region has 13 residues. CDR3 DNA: TGTGCCAGCAGTTCCTTCGGACAGGGAGCAGCTTTCTTT. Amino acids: CASSSFGQGAAFF.

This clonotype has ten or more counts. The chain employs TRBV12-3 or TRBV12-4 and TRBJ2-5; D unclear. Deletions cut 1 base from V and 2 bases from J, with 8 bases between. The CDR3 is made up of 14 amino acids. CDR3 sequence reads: CASSLVNRQETQYF. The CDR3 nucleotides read TGTGCCAGCAGTTTAGTTAACCGACAAGAGACCCAGTACTTC.

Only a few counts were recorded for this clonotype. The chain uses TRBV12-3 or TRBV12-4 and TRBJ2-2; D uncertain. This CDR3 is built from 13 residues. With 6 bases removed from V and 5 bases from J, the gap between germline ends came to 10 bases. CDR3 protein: CASRETRTGELFF. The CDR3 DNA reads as TGTGCCAGCAGGGAGACCCGGACCGGGGAGCTGTTTTTT.

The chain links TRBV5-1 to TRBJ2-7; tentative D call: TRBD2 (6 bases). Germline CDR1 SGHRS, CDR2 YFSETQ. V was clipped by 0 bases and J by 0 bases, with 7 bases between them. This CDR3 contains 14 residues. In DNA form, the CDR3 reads TGCGCCAGCAGCTTGGTTAGCGGCTCCTACGAGCAGTACGTC. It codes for CASSLVSGSYEQYV.

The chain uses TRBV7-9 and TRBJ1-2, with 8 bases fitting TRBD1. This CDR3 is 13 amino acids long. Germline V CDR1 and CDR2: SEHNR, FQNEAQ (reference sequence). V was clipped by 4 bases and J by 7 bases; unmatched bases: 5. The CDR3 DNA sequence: TGTGCCAGCAGCTCTCGGACAGGGTTTGGCTACACCTTC. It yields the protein CASSSRTGFGYTF.

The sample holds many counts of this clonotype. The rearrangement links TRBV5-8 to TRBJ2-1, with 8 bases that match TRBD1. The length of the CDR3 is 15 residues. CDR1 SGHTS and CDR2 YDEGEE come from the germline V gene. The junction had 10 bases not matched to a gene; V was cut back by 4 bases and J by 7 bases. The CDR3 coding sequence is TGTGCCAGCAGCGTTATTTTGACAGGGGATAATGAGCAGTTCTTC. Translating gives CASSVILTGDNEQFF.

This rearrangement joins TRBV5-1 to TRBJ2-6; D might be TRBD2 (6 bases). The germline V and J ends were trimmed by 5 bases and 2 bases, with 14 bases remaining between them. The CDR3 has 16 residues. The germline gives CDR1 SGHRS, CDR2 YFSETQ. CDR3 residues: CASSIGGLAGANVLTF. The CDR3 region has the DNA TGCGCCAGCAGTATCGGAGGGTTAGCTGGGGCCAACGTCCTGACTTTC.

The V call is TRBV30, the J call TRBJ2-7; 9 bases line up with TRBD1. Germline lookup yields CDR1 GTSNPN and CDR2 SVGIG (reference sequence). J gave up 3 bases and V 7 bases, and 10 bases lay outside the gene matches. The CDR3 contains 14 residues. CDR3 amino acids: CASTRTGARYEQYF. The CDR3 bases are TGTGCCTCTACGAGGACAGGGGCCCGCTACGAGCAGTACTTC.

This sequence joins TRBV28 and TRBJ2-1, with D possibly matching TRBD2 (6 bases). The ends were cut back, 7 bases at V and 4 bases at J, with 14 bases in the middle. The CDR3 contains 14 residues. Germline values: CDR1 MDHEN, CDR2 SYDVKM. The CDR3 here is CASISAGHYNEQFF. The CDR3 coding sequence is TGTGCCAGCATCAGCGCGGGGCATTACAATGAGCAGTTCTTC.

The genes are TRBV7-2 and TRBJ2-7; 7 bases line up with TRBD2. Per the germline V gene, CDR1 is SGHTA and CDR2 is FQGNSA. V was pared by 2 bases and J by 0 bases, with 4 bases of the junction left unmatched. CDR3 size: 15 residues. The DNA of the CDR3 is TGTGCCAGCAGCTTAAACGGGGGGAGCTCCTACGAGCAGTACGTC. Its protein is CASSLNGGSSYEQYV.

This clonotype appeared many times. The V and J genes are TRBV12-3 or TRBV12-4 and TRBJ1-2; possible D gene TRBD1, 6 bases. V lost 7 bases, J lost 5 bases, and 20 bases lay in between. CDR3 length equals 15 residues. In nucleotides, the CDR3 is TGTGCCAGCAAAGAAAGGTCCCAGGGGAGGTATGGCTACACCTTC. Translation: CASKERSQGRYGYTF.

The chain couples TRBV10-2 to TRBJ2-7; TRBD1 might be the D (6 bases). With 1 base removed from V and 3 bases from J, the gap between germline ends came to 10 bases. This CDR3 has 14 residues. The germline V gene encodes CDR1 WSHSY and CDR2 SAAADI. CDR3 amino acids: CASSEYNRVYEQYV. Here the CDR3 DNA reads TGCGCCAGCAGTGAGTACAACAGGGTCTACGAGCAGTACGTC.

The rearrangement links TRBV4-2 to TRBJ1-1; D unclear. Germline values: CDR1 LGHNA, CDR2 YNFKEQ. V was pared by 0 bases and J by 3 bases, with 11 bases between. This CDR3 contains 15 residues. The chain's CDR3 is CASSQDLQRDTEAFF. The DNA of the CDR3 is TGTGCCAGCAGCCAAGATCTACAAAGGGACACTGAAGCTTTCTTT.

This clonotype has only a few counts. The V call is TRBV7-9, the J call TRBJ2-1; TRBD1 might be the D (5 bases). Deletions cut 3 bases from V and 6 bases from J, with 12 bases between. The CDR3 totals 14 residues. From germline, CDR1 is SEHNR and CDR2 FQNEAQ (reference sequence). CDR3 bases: TGTGCCAGCAGCTTTGGGGCAGCGACCAATGAGCAGTTCTTC. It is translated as CASSFGAATNEQFF.

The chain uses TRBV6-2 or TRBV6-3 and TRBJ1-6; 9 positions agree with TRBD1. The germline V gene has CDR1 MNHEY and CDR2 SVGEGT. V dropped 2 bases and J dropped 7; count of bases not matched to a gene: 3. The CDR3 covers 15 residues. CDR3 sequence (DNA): TGTGCCAGCAGTTACCGGGACAGGGTCAATTCACCCCTCCACTTT. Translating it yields CASSYRDRVNSPLHF.

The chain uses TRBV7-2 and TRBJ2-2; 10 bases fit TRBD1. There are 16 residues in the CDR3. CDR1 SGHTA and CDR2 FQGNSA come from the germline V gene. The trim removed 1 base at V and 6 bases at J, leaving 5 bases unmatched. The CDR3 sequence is CASSLVGQGKPGELFF. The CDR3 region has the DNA TGTGCCAGCAGCTTAGTGGGACAGGGGAAGCCCGGGGAGCTGTTTTTT.

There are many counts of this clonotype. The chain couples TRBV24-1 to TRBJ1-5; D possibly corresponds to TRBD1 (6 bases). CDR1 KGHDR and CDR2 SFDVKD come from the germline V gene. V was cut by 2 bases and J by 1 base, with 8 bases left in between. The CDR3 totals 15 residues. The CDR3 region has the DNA TGTGCCACCAGTGATTCACAGGGAAGCAATCAGCCCCAGCATTTT. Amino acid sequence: CATSDSQGSNQPQHF.

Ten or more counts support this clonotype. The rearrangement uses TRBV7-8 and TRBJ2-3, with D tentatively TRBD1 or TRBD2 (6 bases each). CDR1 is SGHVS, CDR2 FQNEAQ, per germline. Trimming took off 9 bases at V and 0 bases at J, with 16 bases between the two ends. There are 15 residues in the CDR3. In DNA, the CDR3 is TGTGCCAGTACCCCGGGGGCTACCAGCACAGATACGCAGTATTTT. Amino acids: CASTPGATSTDTQYF.

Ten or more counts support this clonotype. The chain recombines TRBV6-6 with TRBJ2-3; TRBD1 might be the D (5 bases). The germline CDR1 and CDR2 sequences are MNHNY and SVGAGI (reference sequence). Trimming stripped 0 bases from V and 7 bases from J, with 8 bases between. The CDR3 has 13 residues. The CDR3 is CASSYSTDHTQYF. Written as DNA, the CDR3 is TGTGCCAGCAGTTACTCGACAGACCATACGCAGTATTTT.

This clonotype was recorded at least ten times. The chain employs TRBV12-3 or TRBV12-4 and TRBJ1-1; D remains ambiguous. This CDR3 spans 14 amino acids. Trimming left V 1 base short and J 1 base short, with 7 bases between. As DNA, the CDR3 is TGTGCCAGCAGTTTAGATGTCGAGAACACTGAAGCTTTCTTT. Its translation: CASSLDVENTEAFF.

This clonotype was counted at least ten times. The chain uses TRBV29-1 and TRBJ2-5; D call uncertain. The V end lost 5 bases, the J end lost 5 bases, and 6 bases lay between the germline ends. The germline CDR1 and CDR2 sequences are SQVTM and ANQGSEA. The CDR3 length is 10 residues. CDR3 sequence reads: CSVSVETQYF. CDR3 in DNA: TGCAGCGTTTCAGTTGAGACCCAGTACTTC.

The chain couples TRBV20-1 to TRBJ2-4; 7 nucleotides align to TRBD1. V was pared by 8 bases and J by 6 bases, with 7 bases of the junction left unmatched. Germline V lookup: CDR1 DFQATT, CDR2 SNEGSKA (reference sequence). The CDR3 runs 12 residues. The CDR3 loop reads CSTSTGANIQYF. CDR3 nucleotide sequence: TGCAGTACCTCTACAGGGGCAAACATTCAGTACTTC.

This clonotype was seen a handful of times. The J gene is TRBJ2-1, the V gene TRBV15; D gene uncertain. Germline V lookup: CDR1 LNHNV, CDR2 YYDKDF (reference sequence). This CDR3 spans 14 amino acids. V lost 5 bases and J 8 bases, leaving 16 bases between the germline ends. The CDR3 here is CATSAWVWADEQFF. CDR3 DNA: TGTGCCACCAGCGCGTGGGTTTGGGCGGATGAGCAGTTCTTC.

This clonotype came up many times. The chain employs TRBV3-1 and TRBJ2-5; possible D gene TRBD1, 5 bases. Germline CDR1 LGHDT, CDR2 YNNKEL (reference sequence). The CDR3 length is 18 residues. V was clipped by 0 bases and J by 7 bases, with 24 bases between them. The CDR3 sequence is CASSQEGALQLLLVTQYF. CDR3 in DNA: TGTGCCAGCAGCCAAGAAGGGGCTTTGCAACTCCTCCTGGTGACCCAGTACTTC.

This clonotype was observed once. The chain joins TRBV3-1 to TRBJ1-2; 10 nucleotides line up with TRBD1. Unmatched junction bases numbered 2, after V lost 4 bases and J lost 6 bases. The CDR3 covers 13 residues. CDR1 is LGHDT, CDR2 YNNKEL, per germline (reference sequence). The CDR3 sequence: CASSPGTGDGYTF. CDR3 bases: TGTGCCAGCAGCCCGGGGACAGGGGATGGCTACACCTTC. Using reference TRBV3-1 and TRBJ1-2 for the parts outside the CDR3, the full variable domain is DTAVSQTPKYLVTQMGNDKSIKCEQNLGHDTMYWYKQDSKKFLKIMFSYNNKELIINETVPNRFSPKSPDKAHLNLHINSLELGDSAVYFCASSPGTGDGYTFGSGTRLTVV.

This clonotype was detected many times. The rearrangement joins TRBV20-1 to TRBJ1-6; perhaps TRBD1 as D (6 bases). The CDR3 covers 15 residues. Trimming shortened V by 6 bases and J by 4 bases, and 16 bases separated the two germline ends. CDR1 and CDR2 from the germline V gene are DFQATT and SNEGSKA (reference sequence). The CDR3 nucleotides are TGCAGTGCCCCAGAGGGGGGACTGTATAATTCACCCCTCCACTTT. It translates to CSAPEGGLYNSPLHF.

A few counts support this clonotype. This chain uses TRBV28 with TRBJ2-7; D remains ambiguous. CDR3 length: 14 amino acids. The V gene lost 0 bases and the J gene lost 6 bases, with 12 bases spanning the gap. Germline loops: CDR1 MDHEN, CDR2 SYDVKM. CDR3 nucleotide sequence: TGTGCCAGCAGTTTATGGGCAGAGCGCTCCGAGCAGTACGTC. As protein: CASSLWAERSEQYV.

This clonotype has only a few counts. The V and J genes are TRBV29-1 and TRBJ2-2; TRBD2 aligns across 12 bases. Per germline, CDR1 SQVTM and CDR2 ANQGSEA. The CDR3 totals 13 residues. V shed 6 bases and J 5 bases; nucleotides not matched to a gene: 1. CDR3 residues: CSVGTSGTGELFF. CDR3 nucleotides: TGCAGCGTGGGGACTAGCGGGACCGGGGAGCTGTTTTTT.

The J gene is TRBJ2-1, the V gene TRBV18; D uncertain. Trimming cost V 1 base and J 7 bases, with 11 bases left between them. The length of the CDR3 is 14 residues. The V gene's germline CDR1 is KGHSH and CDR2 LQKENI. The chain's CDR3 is CASSPLISQNEQFF. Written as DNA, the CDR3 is TGTGCCAGCTCACCACTTATCTCACAGAATGAGCAGTTCTTC.

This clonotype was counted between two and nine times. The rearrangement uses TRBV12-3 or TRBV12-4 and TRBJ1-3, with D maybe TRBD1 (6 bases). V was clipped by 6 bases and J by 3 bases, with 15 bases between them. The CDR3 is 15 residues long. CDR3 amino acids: CASSGDRRYGNTIYF. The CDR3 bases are TGTGCCAGCAGCGGCGACAGGAGATATGGAAACACCATATATTTT.